The 7 T cell receptor beta chains below all came from one sample that was sequenced in a study of cytomegalovirus exposure and HLA in healthy donors. Both 60 Vbeta primers and 13 Jbeta primers went into the PCR. Some clones are missing from TCRdb's copy, which holds only in-frame ones; the method was immunoSEQ multiplex PCR. Of a few hundred thousand clones in the sample, 65% to 80% were seen once. The specimen was PBMCs. These receptors all come from a girl between 2 and 10 years old in good health and CMV-seronegative.

The chain has TRBV5-4 and TRBJ2-1, with 7 nucleotides matching TRBD2. There are 15 residues in the CDR3. V lost 1 base to trimming and J lost 9 bases; unmatched junction nucleotides: 10. CDR1 SGHNT and CDR2 YYREEE come from the germline V gene (reference sequence). CDR3 in DNA: TGTGCCAGCAGCTTGTGGGGGGGTATGGGAGGTGAGCAGTTCTTC. Protein product: CASSLWGGMGGEQFF.

V is TRBV25-1 and J is TRBJ2-1; TRBD1 matches at 9 bases. The CDR3 has 13 residues. Germline values: CDR1 MGHDK, CDR2 SYGVNS. V was clipped by 4 bases and J by 15 bases; unmatched bases: 10. CDR3 region: CASSATGQGHLFF. CDR3 coding DNA: TGTGCCAGCAGTGCGACGGGACAGGGACACTTGTTCTTC.

V gene TRBV6-5 combines with J gene TRBJ1-1, with 7 bases fitting TRBD1. In germline, CDR1 is MNHEY, CDR2 SVGAGI. This CDR3 has 13 amino acids. The trim removed 5 bases at V and 11 bases at J, leaving 11 bases unmatched. CDR3 in amino acids: CASSPRGSRGAFF. CDR3 nucleotides: TGTGCCAGCAGTCCCAGGGGGTCTCGGGGTGCTTTCTTT.

This chain uses TRBV5-1 with TRBJ2-5; D unresolved. CDR1 and CDR2 (germline): SGHRS, YFSETQ. This CDR3 region has 15 residues. Between the trimmed V and J ends, which lost 3 bases and 5 bases, there was a span of 17 bases. CDR3 protein: CASSYLIESSETQYF. The CDR3 DNA is TGCGCCAGCAGCTACCTAATAGAGTCGTCCGAGACCCAGTACTTC. The whole variable domain, filled in from reference TRBV5-1 and TRBJ2-5, reads KAGVTQTPRYLIKTRGQQVTLSCSPISGHRSVSWYQQTPGQGLQFLFEYFSETQRNKGNFPGRFSGRQFSNSRSEMNVSTLELGDSALYLCASSYLIESSETQYFGPGTRLLVL.

This chain joins TRBV6-5 and TRBJ2-7; possible D gene TRBD1, 6 bases. CDR3 size: 15 residues. The germline gives CDR1 MNHEY, CDR2 SVGAGI. V gave up 6 bases and J gave up 7 bases, with 22 bases separating them. In DNA form, the CDR3 reads TGTGCCAGCAGCCCGCCGCGGGCAGGGGCCTGGGAGCAGTACTTC. Translation gives CASSPPRAGAWEQYF.

V and J are TRBV29-1 and TRBJ2-5; 7 bases match TRBD1. Per the germline V gene, CDR1 is SQVTM and CDR2 is ANQGSEA. CDR3 length: 13 residues. Trimming removed 3 bases from V and 5 bases from J; junction bases left unmatched: 6. The CDR3 region is CSVEKGAGETQYF. The CDR3 DNA is TGCAGCGTTGAGAAGGGGGCAGGGGAGACCCAGTACTTC. The full variable domain, its missing parts supplied by reference TRBV29-1 and TRBJ2-5, is SAVISQKPSRDICQRGTSLTIQCQVDSQVTMMFWYRQQPGQSLTLIATANQGSEATYESGFVIDKFPISRPNLTFSTLTVSNMSPEDSSIYLCSVEKGAGETQYFGPGTRLLVL.

The CDR3 DNA follows: TGTGCCAGCAGCTTGTCGCTTGAACAGTTGAACACCGGGGAGCTGTTTTTT. Translated, it gives CASSLSLEQLNTGELFF. The chain combines TRBV5-6 with TRBJ2-2; no clear D gene. CDR1 and CDR2 (germline): SGHDT, YYEEEE. The CDR3 is made up of 17 amino acids. V was clipped by 1 base and J by 1 base, with 14 bases between them. The entire variable domain, with the rest obtained from reference TRBV5-6 and TRBJ2-2, is as follows: DAGVTQSPTHLIKTRGQQVTLRCSPKSGHDTVSWYQQALGQGPQFIFQYYEEEERQRGNFPDRFSGHQFPNYSSELNVNALLLGDSALYLCASSLSLEQLNTGELFFGEGSRLTVL.